This entry lists 10 T cell receptor beta chains sequenced from one sample in a study of blood T cell repertoires in COVID-19. TCRdb's table, derived via immunoSEQ multiplex PCR, lists solely in-frame clones and lacks some. Found here are about 330,000 clones, more than 75% of them singletons; the top ten hold 4%. The sequencing input was peripheral blood. These receptors originate from a woman in her 50s with active or convalescent COVID-19.

The CDR3 sequence: CASRDRGAYTGELFF. As DNA, the CDR3 is TGTGCCAGCAGGGACAGGGGAGCGTACACCGGGGAGCTGTTTTTT. The chain joins TRBV6-5 to TRBJ2-2; 9 bases match TRBD1. From germline, CDR1 is MNHEY and CDR2 SVGAGI. The CDR3 is made up of 15 amino acids. J gave up 3 bases and V 6 bases, and 5 bases lay outside the gene matches.

The chain employs TRBV28 and TRBJ1-6; 9 bases map to TRBD1. The CDR3 covers 15 residues. After removal of 5 bases from V and 7 bases from J, the junction contained 6 bases not matched to a gene. Germline CDR1 reads MDHEN; CDR2 reads SYDVKM. The CDR3 here is CASSTGTGQNSPLHF. CDR3 nucleotides: TGTGCCAGCAGTACCGGGACAGGGCAAAATTCACCCCTCCACTTT.

The rearrangement joins TRBV30 to TRBJ1-1; TRBD1 agrees at 9 bases. This CDR3 is 14 amino acids long. The germline gives CDR1 GTSNPN, CDR2 SVGIG (reference sequence). V shed 3 bases and J 3 bases; nucleotides not matched to a gene: 5. CDR3 nucleotides: TGTGCCTGGAGGAAAGACAGGGGGGACACTGAAGCTTTCTTT. It yields the protein CAWRKDRGDTEAFF.

With respect to this clone: The same CDR3 can be traced to other DNA sequences in this sample. V usage is TRBV19 and J usage is TRBJ1-1; 9 bases are shared with TRBD1. J was trimmed by 3 bases and V by 4 bases; bases with no gene match: 3. The CDR3 is 14 residues long. CDR1 and CDR2 (germline): LNHDA, SQIVND (reference sequence). CDR3: CASSRDRVDTEAFF. In DNA form, the CDR3 reads TGTGCCAGTAGTAGGGACAGGGTCGACACTGAAGCTTTCTTT.

The V gene is TRBV11-3, the J gene TRBJ2-1; possible D gene TRBD1, 6 bases. The CDR3 contains 14 residues. CDR1 is SGHNT and CDR2 is YENEEA in the germline V gene. Trimming took off 5 bases at V and 4 bases at J, with 12 bases between the two ends. In DNA, the CDR3 is TGTGCCAGCAGCCCCCGGGACAAGTACAATGAGCAGTTCTTC. Translation: CASSPRDKYNEQFF.

The rearrangement links TRBV9 to TRBJ2-5; 14 nucleotides align to TRBD2. The CDR3 length is 17 residues. The V segment lost 4 bases and the J segment 2 bases; nucleotides outside the gene matches: 7. The germline CDR1 and CDR2 sequences are SGDLS and YYNGEE. The CDR3 nucleotides read TGTGCCAGCAGCAGACTCGGACTAGCGGGGGGACAAGAGACCCAGTACTTC. This encodes CASSRLGLAGGQETQYF.

The chain is built from TRBV4-1 and TRBJ1-4; D remains ambiguous. This CDR3 is built from 13 residues. V was shortened by 2 bases and J by 7 bases, with 8 bases between the two germline ends. In germline, CDR1 is MGHRA, CDR2 YSYEKL. For the CDR3, the DNA is TGCGCCAGCAGCCAAATGAGCATTGAAAAACTGTTTTTT. It codes for CASSQMSIEKLFF.

CDR3 bases: TGTGCCACCAGCAGGGTCAGTTCTGGAAACACCATATATTTT. This gives the protein CATSRVSSGNTIYF. This chain joins TRBV15 and TRBJ1-3, with unresolved D. Germline loops: CDR1 LNHNV, CDR2 YYDKDF (reference sequence). The CDR3 totals 14 residues. Between the trimmed V and J ends, which lost 3 bases and 1 base, there was a span of 7 bases.

This chain links TRBV5-3 with TRBJ1-5; 8 bases fit TRBD1. TRBV5-3 is flagged as an ORF with uncertain function. The trim removed 7 bases at V and 3 bases at J, leaving 9 bases unmatched. The CDR3 is 15 amino acids. The CDR3, as DNA: TGTGCCAGAGACACAAAGGGACAGGACAATCAGCCCCAGCATTTT. Residues: CARDTKGQDNQPQHF.

The gene calls are TRBV5-4 and TRBJ1-3; 7 nucleotides line up with TRBD1. The trim removed 4 bases at V and 2 bases at J, leaving 6 bases unmatched. This CDR3 has 15 amino acids. CDR1 and CDR2 from the germline V gene are SGHNT and YYREEE (reference sequence). This chain's CDR3 is CASSKGQQPGNTIYF. CDR3 coding DNA: TGTGCCAGCAGCAAGGGACAGCAACCTGGAAACACCATATATTTT.